The next 3 T cell receptor beta chains were all read from a single sample in a study of metastatic and nonmetastatic thyroid tumors. Thyroid surgery took place with no prior treatment in any patient. TCRdb re-clonotyped the PCR reads via MiXCR. The top ten hold less than 15% of the sample, which has over 20,000 clones, approximately 29% seen once. Sequenced sample: blood. These receptors were obtained from a female donor with papillary thyroid cancer or a benign thyroid nodule (not recorded which). Some clones in this sample may be carry-over from other donors' samples.

This clone showed up many times. This CDR3 is also generated by other DNA sequences in the sample. The chain uses TRBV5-1 and TRBJ1-2, with D maybe TRBD1 (6 bases). Per the germline V gene, CDR1 is SGHRS and CDR2 is YFSETQ. V lost 4 bases and J lost 2, with 15 bases in between. CDR3 length: 15 amino acids. The DNA of the CDR3 is TGCGCCAGCAGCAAGACAGGAGGAGAGAACTATGGCTACACCTTC. Protein: CASSKTGGENYGYTF.

This clone was seen at least ten times. The V call is TRBV9, the J call TRBJ2-1; perhaps TRBD2 as D (6 bases). This CDR3 comprises 15 residues. The germline V and J ends were trimmed by 8 bases and 4 bases, with 19 bases remaining between them. CDR1 and CDR2 from the germline V gene are SGDLS and YYNGEE. The CDR3 loop reads CASAPAGPAYNEQFF. The CDR3, as DNA: TGTGCCAGTGCCCCAGCGGGCCCCGCTTACAATGAGCAGTTCTTC. Full variable domain (missing parts from reference TRBV9 and TRBJ2-1): DSGVTQTPKHLITATGQRVTLRCSPRSGDLSVYWYQQSLDQGLQFLIQYYNGEERAKGNILERFSAQQFPDLHSELNLSSLELGDSALYFCASAPAGPAYNEQFFGPGTRLTVL.

The gene calls are TRBV13 and TRBJ1-6; 8 nucleotides align to TRBD1. Germline assignment: CDR1 PRHDT and CDR2 FYEKMQ (reference sequence). The CDR3 is made up of 14 amino acids. V was pared by 5 bases and J by 6 bases, with 3 bases of the junction left unmatched. DNA of the CDR3: TGTGCCAGCAGCGCCGGACAGGGTAATTCACCCCTCCACTTT. This codes for CASSAGQGNSPLHF. The full variable domain, completed using reference TRBV13 and TRBJ1-6, is AAGVIQSPRHLIKEKRETATLKCYPIPRHDTVYWYQQGPGQDPQFLISFYEKMQSDKGSIPDRFSAQQFSDYHSELNMSSLELGDSALYFCASSAGQGNSPLHFGNGTRLTVT.